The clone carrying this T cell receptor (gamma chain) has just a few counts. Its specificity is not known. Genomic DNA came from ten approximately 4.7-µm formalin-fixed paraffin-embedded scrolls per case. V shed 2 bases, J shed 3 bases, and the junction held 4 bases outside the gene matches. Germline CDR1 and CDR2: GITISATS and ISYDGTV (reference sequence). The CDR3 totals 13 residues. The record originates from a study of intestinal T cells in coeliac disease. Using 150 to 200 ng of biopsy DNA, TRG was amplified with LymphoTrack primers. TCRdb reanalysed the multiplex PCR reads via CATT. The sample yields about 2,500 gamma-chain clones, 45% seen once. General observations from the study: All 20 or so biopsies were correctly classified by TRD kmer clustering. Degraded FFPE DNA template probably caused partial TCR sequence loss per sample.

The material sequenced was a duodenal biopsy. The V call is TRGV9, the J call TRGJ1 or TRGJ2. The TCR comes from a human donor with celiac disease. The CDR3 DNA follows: TGTGCCTTGTGGGAGGACTTTTATTATAAGAAACTCTTT. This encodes CALWEDFYYKKLF.